This record covers a single T cell receptor (beta chain). Primers used in a second PCR of roughly 6 to 12 cycles were a sample-barcoded 5' primer and a J-beta primer mix. TCRdb reprocessed the 5' RACE reads with MiXCR, giving one entry per CDR3 protein. This table has 550,000 to 650,000 distinct CDR3 sequences, 25% to 30% appearing once. This CDR3 has 15 residues. With 0 bases removed from V and 7 bases from J, the gap between germline ends came to 12 bases. Germline V gene lookup returns CDR1 LGHDT and CDR2 YNNKEL (reference sequence). These data belong to a study of blood T cells in healthy people across ages.

This receptor was taken from a woman of 80 years or more in good health. This rearrangement joins TRBV3-1 to TRBJ1-4; unclear D gene. The sample consisted of blood. For the CDR3, the DNA is TGTGCCAGCAGCCAAGATATGACTAGCCTTGAAAAACTGTTTTTT. It specifies CASSQDMTSLEKLFF.